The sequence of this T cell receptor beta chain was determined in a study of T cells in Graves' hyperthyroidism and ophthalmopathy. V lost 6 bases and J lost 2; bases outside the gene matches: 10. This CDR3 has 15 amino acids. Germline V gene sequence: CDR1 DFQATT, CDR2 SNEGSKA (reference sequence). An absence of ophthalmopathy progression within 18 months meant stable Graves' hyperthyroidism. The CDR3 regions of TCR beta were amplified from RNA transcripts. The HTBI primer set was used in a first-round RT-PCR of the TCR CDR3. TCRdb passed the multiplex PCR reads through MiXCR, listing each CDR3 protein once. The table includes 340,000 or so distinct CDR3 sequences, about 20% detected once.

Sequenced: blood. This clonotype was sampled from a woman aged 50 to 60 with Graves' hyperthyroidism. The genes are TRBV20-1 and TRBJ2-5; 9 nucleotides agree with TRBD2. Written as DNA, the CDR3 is TGCAGTGCAAGCAGGCGGCTAGCGGGACAAGAGACCCAGTACTTC. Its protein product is CSASRRLAGQETQYF.